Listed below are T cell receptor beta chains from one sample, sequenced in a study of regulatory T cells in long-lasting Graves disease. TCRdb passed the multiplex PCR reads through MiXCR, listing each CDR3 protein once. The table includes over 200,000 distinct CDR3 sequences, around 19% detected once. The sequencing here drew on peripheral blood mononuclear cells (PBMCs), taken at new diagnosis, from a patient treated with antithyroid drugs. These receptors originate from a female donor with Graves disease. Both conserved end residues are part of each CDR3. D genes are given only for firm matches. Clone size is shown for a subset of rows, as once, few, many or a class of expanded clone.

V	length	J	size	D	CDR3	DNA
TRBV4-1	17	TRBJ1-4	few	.	CASSQGIMGATNEKLFF	TGCGCCAGCAGCCAAGGAATTATGGGGGCAACTAATGAAAAACTGTTTTTT
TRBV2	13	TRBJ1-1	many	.	CASSVRGATEAFF	TGTGCCAGCAGCGTGCGCGGGGCCACTGAAGCTTTCTTT
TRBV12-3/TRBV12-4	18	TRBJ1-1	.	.	CASSLGHRSINMNTEAFF	TGTGCCAGCAGTTTAGGACACAGGAGCATCAACATGAACACTGAAGCTTTCTTT
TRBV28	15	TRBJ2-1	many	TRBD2	CASGISWGGGSEQFF	TGTGCCAGCGGGATCTCCTGGGGGGGAGGCTCTGAGCAGTTCTTC
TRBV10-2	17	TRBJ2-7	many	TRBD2	CASRGRDLSGRGYEQYF	TGCGCCAGCAGGGGGCGAGACTTAAGCGGGAGGGGCTACGAGCAGTACTTC
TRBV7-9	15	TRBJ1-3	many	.	CASSFSDVSGNTIYF	TGTGCCAGCAGCTTCTCGGACGTCTCTGGAAACACCATATATTTT
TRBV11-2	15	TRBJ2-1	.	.	CASEPQGRIFNEQFF	TGTGCCAGCGAGCCGCAGGGGAGGATCTTTAATGAGCAGTTCTTC
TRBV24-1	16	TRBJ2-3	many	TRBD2	CATSDWGSGREDTQYF	TGTGCCACCAGTGACTGGGGGAGCGGGAGGGAAGATACGCAGTATTTT
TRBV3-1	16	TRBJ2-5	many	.	CASSQETLVPQETQYF	TGTGCCAGCAGCCAAGAGACTCTAGTTCCGCAAGAGACCCAGTACTTC
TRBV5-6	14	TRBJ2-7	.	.	CASSLGGRAYEQYF	TGTGCCAGCAGCTTGGGGGGGCGGGCCTACGAGCAGTACTTC
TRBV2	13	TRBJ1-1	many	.	CASSPQGPGEAFF	TGTGCCAGCAGCCCACAAGGCCCGGGTGAAGCTTTCTTT
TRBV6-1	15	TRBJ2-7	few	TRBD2	CASRPSGSPSYEQYF	TGTGCCAGCAGACCTAGCGGGAGTCCTTCCTACGAGCAGTACTTC
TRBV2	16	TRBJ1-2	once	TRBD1	CASSEGGTGGNYGYTF	TGTGCCAGCAGTGAAGGGGGGACAGGGGGTAACTATGGCTACACCTTC
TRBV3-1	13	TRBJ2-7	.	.	CASKDQGGYEQYF	TGTGCCAGCAAGGATCAGGGGGGCTACGAGCAGTACTTC
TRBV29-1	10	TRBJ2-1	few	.	CSGVTDEQFF	TGCAGCGGCGTCACGGATGAGCAGTTCTTC
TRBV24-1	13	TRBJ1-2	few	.	CATSDDTSYGYTF	TGTGCCACCAGTGATGACACTAGCTATGGCTACACCTTC
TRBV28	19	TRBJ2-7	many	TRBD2	CASSLRGGTSGMLAYEQYF	TGTGCCAGCAGCCTGAGAGGCGGGACTAGCGGGATGTTAGCCTACGAGCAGTACTTC
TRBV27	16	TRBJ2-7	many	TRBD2	CASSPWTSGASYEQYF	TGTGCCAGCAGCCCGTGGACTAGCGGGGCCTCCTACGAGCAGTACTTC
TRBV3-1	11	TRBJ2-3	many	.	CASSQGRTQYF	TGTGCCAGCAGCCAGGGACGTACGCAGTATTTT
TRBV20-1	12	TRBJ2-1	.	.	CSVGSRVNEQFF	TGCAGTGTCGGGAGTCGGGTCAATGAGCAGTTCTTC
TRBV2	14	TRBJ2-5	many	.	CASIWATPGETQYF	TGTGCCAGCATTTGGGCTACGCCTGGGGAGACCCAGTACTTC
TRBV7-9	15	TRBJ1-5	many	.	CASSLGSAGRQPQHF	TGTGCCAGCAGCCTAGGGTCCGCAGGGCGTCAGCCCCAGCATTTT
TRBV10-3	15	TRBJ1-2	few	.	CAIRGPMHNVYGYTF	TGTGCCATCAGGGGGCCGATGCACAATGTTTATGGCTACACCTTC
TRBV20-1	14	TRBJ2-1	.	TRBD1	CSGPAGGRDNEQFF	TGCAGTGGCCCCGCAGGGGGCAGGGACAATGAGCAGTTCTTC
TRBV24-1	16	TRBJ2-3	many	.	CATSDSTGTSTDTQCF	TGTGCCACCAGTGACTCTACAGGGACGAGCACAGATACGCAGTGTTTT
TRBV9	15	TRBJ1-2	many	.	CASSVDTASNYGYTF	TGTGCCAGCAGCGTAGACACTGCTTCTAACTATGGCTACACCTTC
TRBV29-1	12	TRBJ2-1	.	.	CSAREGGSEQFF	TGCAGCGCCAGAGAGGGGGGTTCCGAGCAGTTCTTC
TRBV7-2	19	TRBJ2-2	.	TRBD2	CASSPRAFLAGVKTGELFF	TGTGCCAGCAGCCCCCGGGCCTTTTTAGCGGGAGTAAAGACCGGGGAGCTGTTTTTT
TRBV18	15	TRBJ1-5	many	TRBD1	CASSPGPQGVGPQHF	TGTGCCAGCTCACCAGGGCCACAGGGGGTGGGGCCCCAGCATTTT
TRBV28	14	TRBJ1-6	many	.	CASSLGGAKSPLHF	TGTGCCAGCAGTTTGGGGGGGGCTAAATCACCCCTCCACTTT
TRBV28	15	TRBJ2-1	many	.	CASIPRGALRDEQFF	TGTGCCAGCATCCCGAGGGGGGCCCTACGGGACGAGCAGTTCTTC
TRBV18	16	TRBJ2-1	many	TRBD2	CASSPLSGRTTDEQFF	TGTGCCAGCTCACCCCTAAGCGGGAGGACCACCGATGAGCAGTTCTTC
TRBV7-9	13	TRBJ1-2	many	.	CASSSDRIYGYTF	TGTGCCAGCAGCAGCGACAGGATCTATGGCTACACCTTC
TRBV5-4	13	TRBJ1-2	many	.	CASSFHSNYGYTF	TGTGCCAGCAGCTTCCACAGCAACTATGGCTACACCTTC
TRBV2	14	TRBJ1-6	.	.	CASSEGGFNSPLHF	TGTGCCAGCAGTGAAGGGGGGTTTAATTCACCCCTCCACTTT
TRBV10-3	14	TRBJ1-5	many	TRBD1	CAISEEGAHQPQHF	TGTGCCATCAGTGAGGAGGGGGCCCATCAGCCCCAGCATTTT
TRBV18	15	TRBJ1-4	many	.	CASSPAEGAGEKLFF	TGTGCCAGCTCACCAGCCGAGGGCGCGGGGGAAAAACTGTTTTTT
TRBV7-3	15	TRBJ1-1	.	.	CASSYDSHMNTEAFF	TGTGCCAGCAGCTACGACAGTCACATGAACACTGAAGCTTTCTTT
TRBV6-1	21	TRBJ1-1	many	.	CASSPSFRARVSEGAGTEAFF	TGTGCCAGCAGCCCCAGTTTCCGAGCTCGGGTTTCGGAAGGCGCCGGCACTGAAGCTTTCTTT
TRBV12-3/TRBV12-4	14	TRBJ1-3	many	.	CASRSSGRGNTIYF	TGTGCCAGCAGATCTTCGGGCCGCGGAAACACCATATATTTT